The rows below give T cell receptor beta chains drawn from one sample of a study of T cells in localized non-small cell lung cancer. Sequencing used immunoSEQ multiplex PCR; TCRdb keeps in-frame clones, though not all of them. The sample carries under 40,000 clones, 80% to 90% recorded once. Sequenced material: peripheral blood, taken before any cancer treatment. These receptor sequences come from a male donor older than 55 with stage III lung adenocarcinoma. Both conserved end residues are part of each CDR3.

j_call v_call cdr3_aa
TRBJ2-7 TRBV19 CASSLRQESSYEQYF
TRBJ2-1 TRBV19 CASSPTRSNEQFF
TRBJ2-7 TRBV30 CAWSPMGSGLLEQYF
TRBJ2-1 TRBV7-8 CASSSNRAGQGSHNEQFF
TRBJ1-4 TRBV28 CASSFGGPVTEKLFF
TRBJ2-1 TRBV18 CASSPLTDNEQFF
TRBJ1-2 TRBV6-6 CASSPGQGGGYTF
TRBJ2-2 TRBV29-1 CSVEIGDRNTGELFF
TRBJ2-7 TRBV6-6 CASSYSSGAYEQYF
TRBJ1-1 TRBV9 CASSADRDTEAFF
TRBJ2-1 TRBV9 CASSVGGTRANEQFF
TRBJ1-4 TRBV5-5 CASSLEAARLIEKLFF
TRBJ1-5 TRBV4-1 CASSQQDGFNNQPQHF
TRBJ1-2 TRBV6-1 CASSGRRGSDYGYTF